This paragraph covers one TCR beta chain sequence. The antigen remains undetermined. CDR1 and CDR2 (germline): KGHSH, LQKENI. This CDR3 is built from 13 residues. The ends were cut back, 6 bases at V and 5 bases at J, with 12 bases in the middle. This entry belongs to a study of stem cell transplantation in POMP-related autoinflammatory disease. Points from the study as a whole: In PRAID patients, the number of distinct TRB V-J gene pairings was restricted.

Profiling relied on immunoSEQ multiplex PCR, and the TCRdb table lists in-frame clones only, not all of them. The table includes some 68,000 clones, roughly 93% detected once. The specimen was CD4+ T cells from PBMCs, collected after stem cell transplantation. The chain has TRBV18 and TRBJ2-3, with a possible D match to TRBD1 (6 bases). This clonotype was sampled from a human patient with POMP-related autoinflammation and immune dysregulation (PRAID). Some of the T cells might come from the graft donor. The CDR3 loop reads CASSPGVGDTQYF. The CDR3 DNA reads TGTGCCAGCTCGCCAGGGGTTGGAGATACGCAGTATTTT.